The 8 T cell receptor beta chains reported below all come from one sample, sequenced in a study of shared clonotypes between healthy human individuals. Some clones are missing from TCRdb's copy, which holds only in-frame ones; the method was immunoSEQ multiplex PCR. The repertoire holds under 600,000 clones, with approximately 95% as singletons. The specimen sequenced was naive CD4+ T cells sorted from blood. The subset is: CD45RA+ positively selected. Source of these receptors: a woman aged 25 to 39 in good health.

The rearrangement links TRBV18 to TRBJ2-7; TRBD2 agrees at 7 bases. With 1 base clipped from V and 4 bases from J, the junction kept 7 bases outside the gene matches. CDR1 and CDR2 (germline): KGHSH, LQKENI. The CDR3 consists of 15 residues. This CDR3 reads CASSPRAAGDYEQYF. CDR3 DNA sequence: TGTGCCAGCTCACCACGCGCCGCGGGGGATTACGAGCAGTACTTC. The full variable domain, rest sourced from reference TRBV18 and TRBJ2-7, is NAGVMQNPRHLVRRRGQEARLRCSPMKGHSHVYWYRQLPEEGLKFMVYLQKENIIDESGMPKERFSAEFPKEGPSILRIQQVVRGDSAAYFCASSPRAAGDYEQYFGPGTRLTVT.

The rearrangement uses TRBV28 and TRBJ2-5, with 7 bases aligning to TRBD2. The J call may be in error: the DNA end matches TRBJ2-7 better. This CDR3 spans 12 amino acids. Germline CDR1 reads MDHEN; CDR2 reads SYDVKM. CDR3 nucleotides: TGTGCCAGCAGTCGGGGGGACTACGAGCAGTACTTC. Protein sequence: CASSRGDYEQYF.

CDR3 DNA sequence: TGTGCCAGCAGCCTCTCACCAGGACCGACCTACGAGCAGTACTTC. Its protein is CASSLSPGPTYEQYF. The genes are TRBV7-7 and TRBJ2-7, with D hard to call. Trimming removed 5 bases at V and 2 bases at J, with 16 bases between. This CDR3 spans 15 amino acids. Germline loops: CDR1 SSHAT, CDR2 FNYEAQ (reference sequence).

The genes are TRBV19 and TRBJ1-5; 7 bases agree with TRBD1. Per germline, CDR1 LNHDA and CDR2 SQIVND (reference sequence). J lost 6 bases, V lost 4 bases, and 3 bases had no gene match. This CDR3 is built from 13 residues. The CDR3 reads CASSSTGVQPQHF. Written as DNA, the CDR3 is TGTGCCAGTAGTAGCACAGGGGTTCAGCCCCAGCATTTT.

The gene calls are TRBV5-1 and TRBJ2-7; 9 nucleotides agree with TRBD2. With 2 bases clipped from V and 2 bases from J, the junction kept 11 bases outside the gene matches. The CDR3 totals 17 residues. CDR1 is SGHRS and CDR2 is YFSETQ in the germline V gene. The CDR3 sequence: CASSFSSSGATTYEQYF. CDR3 sequence (DNA): TGCGCCAGCAGCTTCAGCTCTAGCGGGGCTACAACCTACGAGCAGTACTTC.

The chain recombines TRBV18 with TRBJ2-7; the D is unclear. The CDR3 is 11 amino acids. V was shortened by 0 bases and J by 6 bases, with 3 bases between the two germline ends. CDR1 and CDR2 from the germline V gene are KGHSH and LQKENI. CDR3: CASSPPGEQYF. In nucleotides, the CDR3 is TGTGCCAGCTCACCACCGGGCGAGCAGTACTTC. Combining the CDR3 with reference TRBV18 and TRBJ2-7 gives the whole variable domain NAGVMQNPRHLVRRRGQEARLRCSPMKGHSHVYWYRQLPEEGLKFMVYLQKENIIDESGMPKERFSAEFPKEGPSILRIQQVVRGDSAAYFCASSPPGEQYFGPGTRLTVT.

A single count supports this clone. One end of the junction varies from germline; a read error may be responsible. The rearrangement joins TRBV7-2 to TRBJ2-7, with D maybe TRBD2 (5 bases). Germline V lookup: CDR1 SGHTA, CDR2 FQGNSA. This CDR3 comprises 15 residues. The CDR3 sequence is CASSLVYLATPEQHF. Written as DNA, the CDR3 is TGTGCCAGCAGCTTAGTGTATTTAGCGACACCCGAGCAGCACTTC.

The J gene is TRBJ2-7, the V gene TRBV2; 11 bases agree with TRBD1. J gave up 7 bases and V 7 bases, and 9 bases lay outside the gene matches. The CDR3 is 14 amino acids. The germline V gene has CDR1 SNHLY and CDR2 FYNNEI. The DNA of the CDR3 is TGTGCCAGCATGAGGGGACAGGGGGGTAGGGAGCAGTACTTC. Translation: CASMRGQGGREQYF.